A selection of T cell receptor beta chains follows, all from one sample in a study of OX40 agonist ivuxolimab in advanced cancers. Using immunoSEQ multiplex PCR, the repertoire was profiled, and TCRdb retains in-frame clones only, with some absent. The table has around 60,000 clones, more than 80% seen once. The sequenced sample was CD4+ or CD8+ T cells sorted from blood, obtained in a trial of the OX40 agonist ivuxolimab. The receptors stem from an adult with an advanced solid tumor such as melanoma, head and neck, liver or kidney cancer. The CDR3 runs from the conserved cysteine through the conserved F or W. A D gene is named only where the DNA matches it firmly. Part of the rows lack a size; the others show once, few, many or a class for expanded clones.

V gene	J gene	CDR3 length	D gene	clone size	CDR3 DNA	CDR3 protein
TRBV2	TRBJ2-1	14	TRBD2	NA	TGTGCCAGCAGTTGGACTAGCGCCTACAATGAGCAGTTCTTC	CASSWTSAYNEQFF
TRBV5-1	TRBJ2-3	15	TRBD1	NA	TGCGCCAGCAGCCTCATGACAGGGGGCTTAGATACGCAGTATTTT	CASSLMTGGLDTQYF
TRBV2	TRBJ2-2	15	NA	NA	TGTGCCAGCAGTGACGAGAGGACGGACACCGGGGAGCTGTTTTTT	CASSDERTDTGELFF
TRBV14	TRBJ2-7	17	NA	NA	TGTGCCAGCAGCCAAAGAGCAGCGGGCCGGAGCTCCTACGAGCAGTACTTC	CASSQRAAGRSSYEQYF
TRBV14	TRBJ2-7	13	NA	NA	TGTGCCAGCAGCACGACGGACCACTACGAGCAGTACTTC	CASSTTDHYEQYF
TRBV11-3	TRBJ2-1	17	TRBD2	NA	TGTGCCAGCAGCCACGGACTAGACGGAGGGTCCTACAATGAGCAGTTCTTC	CASSHGLDGGSYNEQFF
TRBV27	TRBJ1-2	15	NA	NA	TGTGCCAGCAGTTTCGACCGGGGCCAAGTCTATGGCTACACCTTC	CASSFDRGQVYGYTF
TRBV15	TRBJ1-2	17	TRBD1	NA	TGTGCCACCAGCAACGACCGGGACAGGGGGCCGAGAGGTGGCTACACCTTC	CATSNDRDRGPRGGYTF
TRBV4-3	TRBJ2-7	13	NA	NA	TGCGCCAGCAGCCAAGTAGGGGCTTACGAGCAGTACTTC	CASSQVGAYEQYF
TRBV7-2	TRBJ2-3	16	NA	once	TGTGCCAGCAGCTTAGTGGCGGGCGAGGTCACAGATACGCAGTATTTT	CASSLVAGEVTDTQYF
TRBV9	TRBJ1-4	13	NA	NA	TGTGCCAGCAGCGTAGGGGTTCATGAAAAACTGTTTTTT	CASSVGVHEKLFF
TRBV7-2	TRBJ2-1	16	TRBD2	NA	TGTGCCAGCAGTCCTAGGCCGGGACTAGCCTACAATGAGCAGTTCTTC	CASSPRPGLAYNEQFF
TRBV7-2	TRBJ2-7	15	TRBD2	NA	TGTGCCAGCAGCCCCGGGACTAGCACCTCCTACGAGCAGTACTTC	CASSPGTSTSYEQYF
TRBV9	TRBJ2-6	19	NA	NA	TGTGCCAGCAGCGTAGTTCCTACGGGTTACTCCTCTGGGGCCAACGTCCTGACTTTC	CASSVVPTGYSSGANVLTF
TRBV12-5	TRBJ1-4	14	TRBD1	NA	TGTGCTAGTGGTCCGGGACAGGGTTTTGAAAAACTGTTTTTT	CASGPGQGFEKLFF